This T cell receptor (beta chain) was recorded in a study of Graves' ophthalmopathy and Graves' hyperthyroidism. Study details: Researchers obtained peripheral blood at initial diagnosis, before any treatment had begun.

General study points: Blood also carried most expanded thyroid clonotypes exceeding 0.001 frequency.

From fresh peripheral blood, approximately 10 ml in volume, the PBMCs were obtained. With 4 bases removed from V and 7 bases from J, the gap between germline ends came to 11 bases. Germline-derived CDR1 and CDR2 are LNHDA and SQIVND (reference sequence). The CDR3 extends over 14 amino acids. Beta-chain TCR CDR3 regions were amplified from RNA transcripts. Following a first-round RT-PCR that used HTBI primers, a second-round multiplex PCR was carried out. TCRdb re-analysed the multiplex PCR reads in MiXCR, keeping a single row per CDR3 protein. The data show fewer than 250,000 distinct CDR3 sequences, with less than 30% seen just once and around 10% held by the top ten. This clonotype was counted many times. Antigen unknown.

This TCR derives from a man aged 50-60 years with Graves' ophthalmopathy. Source material: peripheral blood. V and J are TRBV19 and TRBJ1-6; D gene ambiguous. DNA of the CDR3: TGTGCCAGTAGTAGCACGGGAGTAAATTCACCCCTCCACTTT. Its protein product is CASSSTGVNSPLHF.